The 19 T cell receptor beta chains given below trace back to one sample, sequenced in a study of radiation and T cells in renal cell carcinoma. TCRdb keeps only in-frame clones here, not all; method: immunoSEQ multiplex PCR. The data show around 76,000 clones, roughly 87% seen once. Time point indicated: blood 2 weeks post-SBRT. The sample's treatment: 15 Gy SBRT to primary tumor, nephrectomy 4 weeks later. The specimen comprised blood, sampled from a patient whose treatment included radiotherapy and nephrectomy. The receptor set was obtained from a man aged 55-75 years with renal cell carcinoma.

This sequence joins TRBV19 and TRBJ2-7; no clear D gene. V lost 6 bases and J lost 3, with 9 bases in between. The CDR3 totals 12 residues. The germline gives CDR1 LNHDA, CDR2 SQIVND (reference sequence). The CDR3 is CASRDVGYEQYF. As DNA, the CDR3 is TGTGCCAGTAGGGACGTAGGCTACGAGCAGTACTTC.

The V gene is TRBV28, the J gene TRBJ2-7; no definite D call. The V end lost 5 bases, the J end lost 2 bases, and 7 bases lay between the germline ends. The germline V gene encodes CDR1 MDHEN and CDR2 SYDVKM. The CDR3 sequence is 12 residues long. In DNA form, the CDR3 reads TGTGCCAGCAGTCCGGGTGCCTACGAGCAGTACTTC. Amino acid sequence: CASSPGAYEQYF.

V usage is TRBV28 and J usage is TRBJ1-2; 9 nucleotides agree with TRBD1. The CDR3 consists of 15 residues. Per the germline V gene, CDR1 is MDHEN and CDR2 is SYDVKM. J was trimmed by 5 bases and V by 3 bases; bases with no gene match: 7. The CDR3, as DNA: TGTGCCAGCAGTTTGATGGGACAGGGACATTATGGCTACACCTTC. It translates to CASSLMGQGHYGYTF.

The chain couples TRBV19 to TRBJ1-5; 9 bases match TRBD1. J gave up 2 bases and V 3 bases, and 14 bases lay outside the gene matches. In germline, CDR1 is LNHDA, CDR2 SQIVND (reference sequence). The length of the CDR3 is 19 residues. CDR3: CASSIVWDREIVGNQPQHF. In nucleotides, the CDR3 is TGTGCCAGTAGTATCGTTTGGGACAGGGAAATAGTCGGCAATCAGCCCCAGCATTTT.

The chain carries TRBV7-3 and TRBJ2-3; weak D call: TRBD2 (6 bases). Trimming took 2 bases from V and 8 from J, leaving 11 bases between them. This CDR3 has 13 amino acids. Per the germline V gene, CDR1 is SGHTA and CDR2 is FQGTGA. The CDR3 nucleotides read TGTGCCAGCAGCTTAGGGACTGAGACTACGCAGTATTTT. The encoded protein is CASSLGTETTQYF.

This chain connects TRBV14 to TRBJ1-1, with D perhaps matching TRBD1 (5 bases). CDR3 size: 16 residues. Germline loops: CDR1 SGHDN, CDR2 FVKESK. V lost 0 bases and J lost 1, with 12 bases in between. Here the CDR3 reads CASSQEEAGWNTEAFF. The CDR3 DNA follows: TGTGCCAGCAGCCAAGAAGAAGCAGGGTGGAACACTGAAGCTTTCTTT.

This chain links TRBV6-6 with TRBJ2-1; a weak D match, TRBD2 (6 bases). Per the germline V gene, CDR1 is MNHNY and CDR2 is SVGAGI (reference sequence). This CDR3 region has 12 residues. Trimming left V 11 bases short and J 0 bases short, with 8 bases between. The CDR3 coding sequence is TGTGCCGGCGGGGCCTCCTACAATGAGCAGTTCTTC. This encodes CAGGASYNEQFF.

The chain carries TRBV7-7 and TRBJ1-3, with a weak D call TRBD1 (5 bases). Trimming took 0 bases from V and 0 from J, leaving 15 bases between them. This CDR3 region has 18 residues. Germline CDR1 and CDR2: SSHAT and FNYEAQ (reference sequence). The CDR3 spells CASSLAALGQPSGNTIYF. DNA for the CDR3: TGTGCCAGCAGCTTAGCCGCTCTGGGGCAGCCCTCTGGAAACACCATATATTTT.

The chain couples TRBV28 to TRBJ2-7; 7 positions agree with TRBD1. Germline V CDR1 and CDR2: MDHEN, SYDVKM. CDR3 length equals 12 residues. V lost 5 bases and J lost 5; bases outside the gene matches: 3. CDR3 loop: CASSIGTDEQYF. The DNA of the CDR3 is TGTGCCAGCAGTATCGGGACAGACGAGCAGTACTTC.

This clone was detected only a few times. The chain uses TRBV28 and TRBJ2-1, with D hard to call. V lost 10 bases and J 6 bases, leaving 13 bases between the germline ends. The length of the CDR3 is 12 residues. Germline CDR1 MDHEN, CDR2 SYDVKM. The CDR3 protein is CAIVTGLNEQFF. CDR3 nucleotide sequence: TGTGCCATCGTGACTGGGCTCAATGAGCAGTTCTTC.

This chain links TRBV29-1 with TRBJ2-3; 16 bases map to TRBD2. Per germline, CDR1 SQVTM and CDR2 ANQGSEA. This CDR3 is 20 amino acids long. V lost 6 bases and J lost 0; bases outside the gene matches: 15. CDR3 region: CSVVGRGLAGGPLSTDTQYF. Here the CDR3 DNA reads TGCAGCGTCGTGGGGCGGGGACTAGCGGGAGGGCCGTTGAGCACAGATACGCAGTATTTT.

The rearrangement links TRBV28 to TRBJ2-3, with a tentative D call TRBD2 (7 bases). Germline loops: CDR1 MDHEN, CDR2 SYDVKM. V lost 6 bases and J 2 bases, leaving 18 bases between the germline ends. The CDR3 contains 16 residues. CDR3 nucleotides: TGTGCCAGCAGCTCCATGGGGGCGGGAGACACAGATACGCAGTATTTT. Residues: CASSSMGAGDTDTQYF.

The chain has TRBV7-9 and TRBJ1-1; D is ambiguous. The length of the CDR3 is 17 residues. Germline CDR1 and CDR2: SEHNR and FQNEAQ (reference sequence). Trimming removed 1 base from V and 2 bases from J, with 17 bases in between. DNA of the CDR3: TGTGCCAGCAGCTTAGTTGGCTGGCGGCCTCCTAACACTGAAGCTTTCTTT. Its protein is CASSLVGWRPPNTEAFF.

This clone has a single count. The rearrangement joins TRBV9 to TRBJ2-6; 9 nucleotides agree with TRBD1. Germline trimming cut 5 bases from V and 2 bases from J; bases unmatched to any gene: 5. This CDR3 contains 16 residues. Germline values: CDR1 SGDLS, CDR2 YYNGEE. As DNA, the CDR3 is TGTGCCAGCAGTCTTACAGGGGGCGCTGGGGCCAACGTCCTGACTTTC. Protein product: CASSLTGGAGANVLTF.

This chain links TRBV18 with TRBJ2-1; 8 nucleotides line up with TRBD1. Germline trimming cut 0 bases from V and 3 bases from J; bases unmatched to any gene: 4. CDR3 length equals 16 residues. Per germline, CDR1 KGHSH and CDR2 LQKENI. The CDR3 spells CASSPPAGGLYNEQFF. The CDR3 region has the DNA TGTGCCAGCTCACCACCAGCAGGGGGCCTCTACAATGAGCAGTTCTTC.

This chain uses TRBV11-3 with TRBJ2-3; TRBD2 matches 8 bases. J was trimmed by 0 bases and V by 6 bases; bases with no gene match: 2. CDR3 length equals 14 residues. Germline V gene data show CDR1 as SGHNT and CDR2 as YENEEA. The CDR3 DNA follows: TGTGCCAGCAGTCCTAGCGGGAGCACAGATACGCAGTATTTT. This translates into CASSPSGSTDTQYF.

The V and J genes are TRBV28 and TRBJ2-7; 7 nucleotides agree with TRBD1. V shed 5 bases and J 6 bases; nucleotides not matched to a gene: 13. The CDR3 contains 15 residues. Germline V gives CDR1 MDHEN, CDR2 SYDVKM. The CDR3 DNA reads as TGTGCCAGCAGTCTTGACAGGGCGTCAGGGTTCGAGCAGTACTTC. Protein sequence: CASSLDRASGFEQYF.

In its sample, this clone was seen once. In nucleotides, the CDR3 is TGTGCCAGCAGTTTACGGCTAGCGGGGGGCCTATACTACGAGCAGTACTTC. It yields the protein CASSLRLAGGLYYEQYF. This chain joins TRBV28 and TRBJ2-7; 11 nucleotides agree with TRBD2. V lost 2 bases to trimming and J lost 3 bases; unmatched junction nucleotides: 9. CDR1 is MDHEN and CDR2 is SYDVKM in the germline V gene. The CDR3 sequence is 17 residues long. The entire variable domain, with the rest obtained from reference TRBV28 and TRBJ2-7, is as follows: DVKVTQSSRYLVKRTGEKVFLECVQDMDHENMFWYRQDPGLGLRLIYFSYDVKMKEKGDIPEGYSVSREKKERFSLILESASTNQTSMYLCASSLRLAGGLYYEQYFGPGTRLTVT.

V and J are TRBV28 and TRBJ1-3, with a weak D call TRBD1 (5 bases). CDR1 MDHEN and CDR2 SYDVKM come from the germline V gene. CDR3 size: 14 residues. V lost 11 bases and J 0 bases, leaving 14 bases between the germline ends. CDR3 region: CAAYAGSSGNTIYF. CDR3 in DNA: TGTGCCGCCTACGCAGGGAGCTCTGGAAACACCATATATTTT. Full variable domain (missing parts from reference TRBV28 and TRBJ1-3): DVKVTQSSRYLVKRTGEKVFLECVQDMDHENMFWYRQDPGLGLRLIYFSYDVKMKEKGDIPEGYSVSREKKERFSLILESASTNQTSMYLCAAYAGSSGNTIYFGEGSWLTVV.